These 26 T cell receptor beta chains share one sample of origin, sequenced in a study of PD-1 blockade in classical Hodgkin lymphoma. Generated by immunoSEQ multiplex PCR, the TCRdb table keeps only in-frame clones and is missing some. Of about 93,000 clones in the sample, around four fifths were seen once. Noted time point: cycle 4 day 1 (C4D1), after 6 weeks of nivolumab. Autologous stem cell transplantation was followed by relapse in every patient, and brentuximab vedotin exposure varied. Specimen: peripheral blood mononuclear cells (PBMCs), collected before the fourth cycle of nivolumab. The receptors were sampled from a human donor with classical Hodgkin lymphoma.

The chain uses TRBV18 and TRBJ1-1, with 8 bases that match TRBD1. Germline V gives CDR1 KGHSH, CDR2 LQKENI. The CDR3 covers 16 residues. J was trimmed by 1 base and V by 6 bases; bases with no gene match: 10. CDR3 in DNA: TGTGCCAGCTCGTCACTTCGGACAGGGAGGAACACTGAAGCTTTCTTT. This translates into CASSSLRTGRNTEAFF. Based on the CDR3 plus reference TRBV18 and TRBJ1-1, the full variable domain is NAGVMQNPRHLVRRRGQEARLRCSPMKGHSHVYWYRQLPEEGLKFMVYLQKENIIDESGMPKERFSAEFPKEGPSILRIQQVVRGDSAAYFCASSSLRTGRNTEAFFGQGTRLTVV.

The V and J genes are TRBV2 and TRBJ2-3; possible D gene TRBD2, 5 bases. V gave up 1 base and J gave up 6 bases, with 5 bases separating them. The CDR3 covers 12 residues. CDR1 SNHLY and CDR2 FYNNEI come from the germline V gene. In DNA, the CDR3 is TGTGCCAGCAGTGAAGGCGGGGATACGCAGTATTTT. It codes for CASSEGGDTQYF.

V gene TRBV7-9 combines with J gene TRBJ1-1; D uncertain. V was shortened by 5 bases and J by 3 bases, with 10 bases between the two germline ends. CDR1 is SEHNR and CDR2 is FQNEAQ in the germline V gene (reference sequence). This CDR3 contains 13 residues. CDR3 DNA: TGTGCCAGCAGCCAAGCGACTTACACTGAAGCTTTCTTT. This translates into CASSQATYTEAFF.

The chain combines TRBV7-2 with TRBJ1-1; the D gene is possibly TRBD1 (6 bases). V was clipped by 5 bases and J by 1 base, with 14 bases between them. The CDR3 totals 15 residues. CDR1 SGHTA and CDR2 FQGNSA come from the germline V gene. The DNA of the CDR3 is TGTGCCAGCAGCGAAACAGGGATCAGGAACACTGAAGCTTTCTTT. It encodes CASSETGIRNTEAFF.

This clone was counted between two and nine times. In DNA, the CDR3 is TGTGCCAGCAGTTACTCGGGACTGTATCAGCCCCAGCATTTT. Protein: CASSYSGLYQPQHF. The gene calls are TRBV6-5 and TRBJ1-5; D might be TRBD1 (5 bases). The CDR3 has 14 amino acids. V dropped 0 bases and J dropped 5 bases, with 8 bases sitting between them. The germline V gene has CDR1 MNHEY and CDR2 SVGAGI.

This clone was seen only a few times. The chain uses TRBV19 and TRBJ2-7; 11 bases match TRBD2. Looked up from germline, CDR1 is LNHDA and CDR2 is SQIVND (reference sequence). V lost 5 bases, J lost 3 bases, and 9 bases stayed unmatched. The CDR3 extends over 16 amino acids. The CDR3 sequence is CASSSSRLAGFYEQYF. The CDR3 DNA sequence: TGTGCCAGTAGTTCCTCCCGACTAGCGGGATTCTACGAGCAGTACTTC.

This chain uses TRBV10-3 with TRBJ1-2; 12 nucleotides match TRBD1. Looked up from germline, CDR1 is ENHRY and CDR2 is SYGVKD. With 7 bases clipped from V and 9 bases from J, the junction kept 3 bases outside the gene matches. The CDR3 covers 12 residues. The CDR3 loop is CAIKGQGASYTF. The CDR3 nucleotides are TGTGCCATCAAGGGACAGGGGGCTAGCTACACCTTC.

The chain uses TRBV9 and TRBJ2-3; the D is unclear. This CDR3 region has 15 residues. The V end lost 4 bases, the J end lost 0 bases, and 12 bases lay between the germline ends. Germline V gene sequence: CDR1 SGDLS, CDR2 YYNGEE. The CDR3 coding sequence is TGTGCCAGCAGCATGTACACGACCAGCACAGATACGCAGTATTTT. Its translation: CASSMYTTSTDTQYF.

The chain links TRBV7-9 to TRBJ1-2; D not certain. Germline CDR1 and CDR2: SEHNR and FQNEAQ (reference sequence). The CDR3 length is 10 residues. Trimming shortened V by 5 bases and J by 13 bases, and 11 bases separated the two germline ends. CDR3 sequence reads: CASSRKWVTF. CDR3 bases: TGTGCCAGCAGCCGGAAGTGGGTCACCTTC.

J is TRBJ2-3 and V is TRBV9, with D perhaps assigned TRBD1 or TRBD2 (6 bases each). This CDR3 spans 16 amino acids. The germline V and J ends were trimmed by 5 bases and 2 bases, with 18 bases remaining between them. Germline V lookup: CDR1 SGDLS, CDR2 YYNGEE. As DNA, the CDR3 is TGTGCCAGCAGTCCCTGGGGGGACACAGTCACAGATACGCAGTATTTT. Its translation is CASSPWGDTVTDTQYF. Based on the CDR3 plus reference TRBV9 and TRBJ2-3, the full variable domain is DSGVTQTPKHLITATGQRVTLRCSPRSGDLSVYWYQQSLDQGLQFLIQYYNGEERAKGNILERFSAQQFPDLHSELNLSSLELGDSALYFCASSPWGDTVTDTQYFGPGTRLTVL.

The V call is TRBV7-3, the J call TRBJ2-3, with D tentatively TRBD2 (6 bases). Germline V gene data show CDR1 as SGHTA and CDR2 as FQGTGA. V was clipped by 5 bases and J by 2 bases, with 11 bases between them. The CDR3 is 14 residues long. The CDR3 DNA is TGTGCCAGCAGCACTGGCGGGGCCACAGATACGCAGTATTTT. It is translated as CASSTGGATDTQYF.

The CDR3 nucleotides read TGCGCCAGCAGCTTTGAGGCCGGCAATGAGCAGTTCTTC. This gives the protein CASSFEAGNEQFF. This chain links TRBV5-1 with TRBJ2-1; D gene ambiguous. Trimming took off 2 bases at V and 6 bases at J, with 9 bases between the two ends. CDR3 length equals 13 residues. Germline values: CDR1 SGHRS, CDR2 YFSETQ.

J is TRBJ2-7 and V is TRBV18; D remains ambiguous. The length of the CDR3 is 13 residues. The germline gives CDR1 KGHSH, CDR2 LQKENI. Trimming left V 3 bases short and J 2 bases short, with 8 bases between. The CDR3 bases are TGTGCCAGCTCACCCGGCTTCCCCTACGAGCAGTACTTC. It encodes CASSPGFPYEQYF.

This sequence joins TRBV5-6 and TRBJ1-4; D call uncertain. V lost 2 bases to trimming and J lost 5 bases, with 7 bases between them. This CDR3 is built from 13 residues. Germline CDR1 SGHDT, CDR2 YYEEEE. The CDR3 DNA is TGTGCCAGCAGCTTCGGACGGAATGAAAAACTGTTTTTT. Its translation is CASSFGRNEKLFF.

This chain uses TRBV9 with TRBJ1-2, with TRBD1 matching 10 bases. J was trimmed by 8 bases and V by 3 bases; bases with no gene match: 13. The CDR3 sequence is 16 residues long. The germline gives CDR1 SGDLS, CDR2 YYNGEE. CDR3 region: CASSATGTGVFTGYTF. CDR3 DNA: TGTGCCAGCAGCGCCACCGGGACAGGGGTTTTTACGGGCTACACCTTC.

This chain connects TRBV29-1 to TRBJ1-5; D is perhaps TRBD1 (6 bases). The V gene lost 4 bases and the J gene lost 5 bases, with 9 bases spanning the gap. CDR3 length equals 12 residues. Germline values: CDR1 SQVTM, CDR2 ANQGSEA. The CDR3 loop is CSVGQVDQPQHF. The CDR3 nucleotides read TGCAGCGTTGGACAGGTGGATCAGCCCCAGCATTTT.

This chain joins TRBV7-9 and TRBJ2-7; a weak D match, TRBD2 (5 bases). The CDR3 is made up of 13 amino acids. From germline, CDR1 is SEHNR and CDR2 FQNEAQ (reference sequence). V was clipped by 3 bases and J by 5 bases, with 11 bases between them. The CDR3 DNA is TGTGCCAGCAGCTTTCGTTCCGGGGACGAGCAGTACTTC. As protein: CASSFRSGDEQYF.

The chain links TRBV9 to TRBJ2-7, with TRBD2 identical over 8 bases. This CDR3 spans 16 amino acids. Germline V gene lookup returns CDR1 SGDLS and CDR2 YYNGEE. With V trimmed by 5 bases and J by 0 bases, 10 bases remained unmatched. The CDR3 is CASSPLASGSSYEQYF. The CDR3 bases are TGTGCCAGCAGTCCGCTGGCAAGCGGGAGCTCCTACGAGCAGTACTTC.

This clone appeared a few times. V is TRBV7-2 and J is TRBJ2-7; 7 bases are shared with TRBD1. V dropped 7 bases and J dropped 2; count of bases not matched to a gene: 5. The CDR3 has 13 residues. From germline, CDR1 is SGHTA and CDR2 FQGNSA. Here the CDR3 DNA reads TGTGCCAGCAACCGGACAGGCCCCTACGAGCAGTACTTC. Encoded protein: CASNRTGPYEQYF. The full variable domain, completed using reference TRBV7-2 and TRBJ2-7, is GAGVSQSPSNKVTEKGKDVELRCDPISGHTALYWYRQSLGQGLEFLIYFQGNSAPDKSGLPSDRFSAERTGGSVSTLTIQRTQQEDSAVYLCASNRTGPYEQYFGPGTRLTVT.

This sequence joins TRBV5-1 and TRBJ2-7; D call uncertain. CDR1 and CDR2 from the germline V gene are SGHRS and YFSETQ. V lost 0 bases and J 3 bases, leaving 13 bases between the germline ends. The CDR3 is made up of 15 amino acids. The CDR3 DNA sequence: TGCGCCAGCAGCTTGGACGGGCCGAACCTCTACGAGCAGTACTTC. Protein: CASSLDGPNLYEQYF.

This clone was seen just once. The chain is built from TRBV4-2 and TRBJ1-1, with D possibly matching TRBD1 (5 bases). Trimming shortened V by 0 bases and J by 1 base, and 9 bases separated the two germline ends. CDR1 and CDR2 (germline): LGHNA, YNFKEQ. This CDR3 is built from 15 residues. Written as DNA, the CDR3 is TGTGCCAGCAGCCAAGATCGAGGGACGAACACTGAAGCTTTCTTT. Its translation is CASSQDRGTNTEAFF.

This clone has more than one count but fewer than ten. This chain joins TRBV6-5 and TRBJ1-5; D is undetermined. CDR3 length equals 15 residues. The V and J ends lost 0 bases and 3 bases respectively, with 9 bases between them. CDR1 is MNHEY, CDR2 SVGAGI, per germline. The CDR3 here is CASSYSSVSNQPQHF. In nucleotides, the CDR3 is TGTGCCAGCAGTTACTCATCCGTTTCCAATCAGCCCCAGCATTTT.

This clone appeared once. The V gene is TRBV15, the J gene TRBJ2-2; D assignment may be TRBD1 or TRBD2 (6 bases each). The V and J ends lost 2 bases and 11 bases respectively, with 9 bases between them. CDR1 and CDR2 (germline): LNHNV, YYDKDF (reference sequence). The CDR3 contains 12 residues. In DNA form, the CDR3 reads TGTGCCACCAGCAGAAAGGGGGGAGAGCTGTTTTTT. Its protein is CATSRKGGELFF. Full variable domain (rest looked up from reference TRBV15 and TRBJ2-2): DAMVIQNPRYQVTQFGKPVTLSCSQTLNHNVMYWYQQKSSQAPKLLFHYYDKDFNNEADTPDNFQSRRPNTSFCFLDIRSPGLGDTAMYLCATSRKGGELFFGEGSRLTVL.

This clone was detected only once. This rearrangement joins TRBV7-9 to TRBJ1-3; TRBD1 matches at 9 bases. The junction had 9 bases not matched to a gene; V was cut back by 5 bases and J by 1 base. Germline CDR1 and CDR2: SEHNR and FQNEAQ (reference sequence). This CDR3 comprises 17 residues. CDR3 bases: TGTGCCAGCAGCACCCTAGGACAGGGGCCTTCTGGAAACACCATATATTTT. This sequence encodes CASSTLGQGPSGNTIYF.

The chain uses TRBV21-1 and TRBJ2-2; the table's D call of TRBD2 was not tested on the DNA. TRBV21-1 is an annotated pseudogene. This CDR3 spans 17 amino acids. The CDR3 is CASSKAVYGGNTGELFF. The CDR3 DNA follows: TGTGCCAGCAGCAAAGCAGTATACGGCGGGAACACCGGGGAGCTGTTTTTT.

This clone came up once. V and J are TRBV4-3 and TRBJ2-3, with TRBD2 matching 8 bases. V gave up 0 bases and J gave up 1 base; unmatched junction bases: 12. CDR3 size: 19 residues. Germline values: CDR1 LGHNA, CDR2 YSLEER. The CDR3 loop reads CASSQDEGRASGRTDTQYF. The CDR3 DNA sequence: TGCGCCAGCAGCCAAGATGAGGGTAGGGCTAGCGGGCGCACAGATACGCAGTATTTT.